This TCR beta chain is drawn from a study of blood T cell repertoires in COVID-19. Study context: Samples of COVID-19 (acute and convalescent) were obtained from the United States, Italy and Spain. The cDNA or gDNA used as material had been derived from T cells, B-cell-depleted T cells, or PBMCs.

V lost 4 bases to trimming and J lost 2 bases; unmatched junction nucleotides: 8. The CDR3 has 16 residues. Germline V lookup: CDR1 LNHNV, CDR2 YYDKDF (reference sequence). Authors' processing steps: For nucleated cells, counts were estimated from reference gene primer amplification. Profiled with immunoSEQ multiplex PCR; TCRdb holds only in-frame clones, not every one. The DNA was the basis for D and trimming; V, J and clone size are from that table. The table records 250,000 to 300,000 clones, less than 90% of them present only once. This chain links TRBV15 with TRBJ1-3; 7 bases map to TRBD1. This clonotype originated in a man between 60 and 75 years old who had recovered from COVID-19. The specimen was peripheral blood. CDR3 loop: CATSINRGGPGNTIYF. The CDR3 DNA is TGTGCCACCAGCATAAATCGAGGGGGCCCTGGAAACACCATATATTTT.